This T cell receptor (beta chain) was obtained from a study of T-cell reconstitution after alpha-beta-depleted transplantation in children. Per the germline V gene, CDR1 is DFQATT and CDR2 is SNEGSKA (reference sequence). This CDR3 has 14 amino acids. Trimming removed 6 bases from V and 1 base from J, with 12 bases in between. This clonotype was observed a few times. Preparation of the TCRbeta library involved a method that used unique molecular identifiers. TCRdb recomputed calls from the PCR reads with MiXCR, one row per CDR3 protein. Of approximately 640,000 distinct CDR3 sequences in the sample, approximately 17% were seen once.

The V and J genes are TRBV20-1 and TRBJ2-2; D perhaps matches TRBD2 (7 bases). This specimen was PBMCs from the stem cell graft donor, taken from the stem cell graft. The origin of this receptor is a human donor who donated a stem cell graft to a child with acute myeloid leukemia. DNA for the CDR3: TGCAGTGCCCGGGGGGCCAGGAACACCGGGGAGCTGTTTTTT. It codes for CSARGARNTGELFF.